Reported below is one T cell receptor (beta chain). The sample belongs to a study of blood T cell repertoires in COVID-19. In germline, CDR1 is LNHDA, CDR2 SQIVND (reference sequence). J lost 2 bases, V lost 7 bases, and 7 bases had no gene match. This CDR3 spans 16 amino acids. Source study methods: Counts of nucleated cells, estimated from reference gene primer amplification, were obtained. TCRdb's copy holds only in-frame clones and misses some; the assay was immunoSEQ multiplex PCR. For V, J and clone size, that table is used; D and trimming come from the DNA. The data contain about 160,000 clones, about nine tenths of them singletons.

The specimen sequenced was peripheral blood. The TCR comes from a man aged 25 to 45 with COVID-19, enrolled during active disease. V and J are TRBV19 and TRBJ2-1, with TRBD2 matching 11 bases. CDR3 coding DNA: TGTGCCAGTATCAAAACTAGCGGGAGCCCCTACAATGAGCAGTTCTTC. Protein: CASIKTSGSPYNEQFF.